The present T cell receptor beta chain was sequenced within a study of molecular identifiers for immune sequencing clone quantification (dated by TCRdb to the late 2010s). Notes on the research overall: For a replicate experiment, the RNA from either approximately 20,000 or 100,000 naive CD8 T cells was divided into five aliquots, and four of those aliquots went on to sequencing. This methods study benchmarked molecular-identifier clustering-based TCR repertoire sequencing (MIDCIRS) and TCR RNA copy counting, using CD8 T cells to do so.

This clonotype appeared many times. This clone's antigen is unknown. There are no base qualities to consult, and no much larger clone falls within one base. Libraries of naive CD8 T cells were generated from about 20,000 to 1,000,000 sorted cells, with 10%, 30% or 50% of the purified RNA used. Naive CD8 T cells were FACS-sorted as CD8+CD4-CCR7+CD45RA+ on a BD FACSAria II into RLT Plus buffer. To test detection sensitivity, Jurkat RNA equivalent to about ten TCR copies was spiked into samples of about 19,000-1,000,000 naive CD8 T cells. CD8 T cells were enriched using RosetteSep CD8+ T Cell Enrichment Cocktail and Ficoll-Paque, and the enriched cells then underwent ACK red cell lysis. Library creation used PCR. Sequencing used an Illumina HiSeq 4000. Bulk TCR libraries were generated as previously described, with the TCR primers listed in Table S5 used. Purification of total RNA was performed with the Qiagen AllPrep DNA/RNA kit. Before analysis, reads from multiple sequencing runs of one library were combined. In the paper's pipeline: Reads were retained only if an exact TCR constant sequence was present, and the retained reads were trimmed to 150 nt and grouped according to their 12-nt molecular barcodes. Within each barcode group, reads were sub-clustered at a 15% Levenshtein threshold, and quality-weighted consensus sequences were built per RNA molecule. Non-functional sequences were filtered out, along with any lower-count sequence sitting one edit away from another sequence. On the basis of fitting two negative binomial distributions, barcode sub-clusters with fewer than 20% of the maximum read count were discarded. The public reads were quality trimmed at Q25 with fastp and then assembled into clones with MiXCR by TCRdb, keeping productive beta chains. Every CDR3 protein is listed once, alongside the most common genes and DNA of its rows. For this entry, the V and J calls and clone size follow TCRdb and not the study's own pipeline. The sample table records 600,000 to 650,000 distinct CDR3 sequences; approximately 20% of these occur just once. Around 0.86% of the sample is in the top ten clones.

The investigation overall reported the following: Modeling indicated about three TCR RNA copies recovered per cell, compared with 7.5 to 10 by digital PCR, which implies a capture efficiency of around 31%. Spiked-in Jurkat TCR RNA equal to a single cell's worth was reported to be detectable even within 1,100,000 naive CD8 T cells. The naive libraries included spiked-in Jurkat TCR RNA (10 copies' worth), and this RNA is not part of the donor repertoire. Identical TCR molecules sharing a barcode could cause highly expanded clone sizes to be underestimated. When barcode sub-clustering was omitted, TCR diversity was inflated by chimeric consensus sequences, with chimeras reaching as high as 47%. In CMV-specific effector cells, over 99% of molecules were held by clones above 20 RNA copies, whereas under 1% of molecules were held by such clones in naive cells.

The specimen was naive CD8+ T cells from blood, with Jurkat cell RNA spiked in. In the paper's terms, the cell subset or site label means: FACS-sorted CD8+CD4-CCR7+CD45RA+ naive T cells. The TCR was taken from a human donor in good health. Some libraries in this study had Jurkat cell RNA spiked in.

The CDR3 amino acid sequence is: CASSVRGLPNEKLFF. The nucleotide sequence is TGTGCCAGCAGCGTGAGGGGTCTGCCTAATGAAAAACTGTTTTTT. Recombination joined TRBV9 with TRBJ1-4; a tentative D call is TRBD1 (5 bases match). V is cut by 2 bases and J by 3 bases, and the space between the germline ends is 11 bases. Via the germline V gene, CDR1 is SGDLS and CDR2 YYNGEE. The CDR3 spans 15 residues, from the cysteine through the phenylalanine. Of the read, only the CDR3 DNA is kept; its 45 bases are in frame from base 1. With the rest looked up from the reference TRBV9 and TRBJ1-4 genes rather than sequenced, the full variable domain is DSGVTQTPKHLITATGQRVTLRCSPRSGDLSVYWYQQSLDQGLQFLIQYYNGEERAKGNILERFSAQQFPDLHSELNLSSLELGDSALYFCASSVRGLPNEKLFFGSGTQLSVL.